This T cell receptor beta chain was recorded in a study of Graves' ophthalmopathy and Graves' hyperthyroidism. Study results and limitations: Blood contained most expanded thyroid clonotypes exceeding 0.001 frequency. The study's model predicted ophthalmopathy progression at over 55% sensitivity and around 75% specificity.

Amplification targeted the TCR beta CDR3 regions, with RNA transcripts as the source material. A first-round RT-PCR used HTBI primers, followed by a second-round multiplex PCR. One entry per CDR3 protein, called by TCRdb with MiXCR from the multiplex PCR reads. The data hold some 380,000 distinct CDR3 sequences, with about 16% observed a single time. A follow-up of 18 months without ophthalmopathy meant that hyperthyroidism was stable. Symptoms, serum thyroxine and TRAb, thyroid ultrasound, and orbital computed tomography formed the diagnostic basis. Trimming removed 0 bases at V and 1 base at J, with 9 bases between. Per the germline V gene, CDR1 is LNHNV and CDR2 is YYDKDF (reference sequence). The CDR3 covers 15 residues. This clonotype showed up many times. Its matching antigen is unknown.

This sequence joins TRBV15 and TRBJ2-5; D is possibly TRBD1 (5 bases). This TCR came from a woman under 30 with stable Graves' hyperthyroidism. Specimen: peripheral blood. CDR3: CATSRDQGPQETQYF. As DNA, the CDR3 is TGTGCCACCAGCAGAGATCAGGGTCCCCAAGAGACCCAGTACTTC.